This T cell receptor (beta chain) appears in the sequencing data of a study of beta chain features in type 1 diabetes. About the study: Patients did not differ from healthy donors in age, gender or cell yield.

The authors took one heparinised blood draw, averaging approximately 110 mL, from each donor. Sorted populations all exceeded 95% purity. Sequenced material consisted of expressed TCRB transcripts (all of the isolated RNA was reverse transcribed). The method was immunoSEQ multiplex PCR; TCRdb's version includes in-frame clones alone and lacks a portion of them. The table includes 500,000 to 650,000 clones, approximately 13% detected once. CDR1 is SGDLS and CDR2 is YYNGEE in the germline V gene. The length of the CDR3 is 14 residues. Trimming removed 2 bases from V and 10 bases from J, with 15 bases in between. Study results and caveats: TCRB CDR3 length was moderately but significantly reduced in all four CD4+ subsets of Type 1 diabetes patients.

On this clone itself: Its target is not known.

This sequence was found in a man aged 30-40 years with type 1 diabetes. The J gene is TRBJ1-4, the V gene TRBV9; D is ambiguous. Material: naive CD4+ T cells from blood. The CDR3 DNA reads as TGTGCCAGCAGCGTCGGGCAGGAAGGAGGAAAACTGTTTTTT. Its protein product is CASSVGQEGGKLFF.